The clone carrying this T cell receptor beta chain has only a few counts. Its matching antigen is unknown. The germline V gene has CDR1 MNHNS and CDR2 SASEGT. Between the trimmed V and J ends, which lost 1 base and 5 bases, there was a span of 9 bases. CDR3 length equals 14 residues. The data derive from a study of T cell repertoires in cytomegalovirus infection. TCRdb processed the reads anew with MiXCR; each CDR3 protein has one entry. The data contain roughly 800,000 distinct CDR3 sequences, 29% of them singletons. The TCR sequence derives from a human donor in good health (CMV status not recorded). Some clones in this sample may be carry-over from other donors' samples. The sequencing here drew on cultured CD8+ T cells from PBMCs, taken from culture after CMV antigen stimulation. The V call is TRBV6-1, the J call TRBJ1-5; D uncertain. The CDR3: CASSEVTGYQPQHF. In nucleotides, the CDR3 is TGTGCCAGCAGTGAAGTGACCGGATATCAGCCCCAGCATTTT.